This passage covers 20 T cell receptor beta chains from one sample sequenced in a study of T cells of healthy individuals. Each CDR3 protein is one row after TCRdb ran MiXCR on the 5' RACE reads. The sample carries 40,000 to 60,000 distinct CDR3 sequences, roughly 14% recorded once. The receptors shown here come from a human donor in good health.

In its sample, this clonotype was seen many times. The chain recombines TRBV2 with TRBJ2-7; D gene uncertain. Germline lookup yields CDR1 SNHLY and CDR2 FYNNEI. The CDR3 consists of 12 residues. The V and J ends lost 2 bases and 1 base respectively, with 3 bases between them. In nucleotides, the CDR3 is TGTGCCAGCAGTGAACTGTCCTACGAGCAGTACTTC. Its translation is CASSELSYEQYF.

This clonotype was seen many times. The J gene is TRBJ2-5, the V gene TRBV7-2, with 13 bases fitting TRBD2. This CDR3 has 24 residues. V shed 1 base and J 5 bases; nucleotides not matched to a gene: 28. CDR1 SGHTA and CDR2 FQGNSA come from the germline V gene. For the CDR3, the DNA is TGTGCCAGCAGCTTAGTACGGGCGGGCGAAACTAGCGGGAGGGCCCTCCTGGGAGAGGAGACCCAGTACTTC. This codes for CASSLVRAGETSGRALLGEETQYF.

This sequence joins TRBV5-5 and TRBJ2-3, with 7 positions matching TRBD2. Germline loops: CDR1 SGHKS, CDR2 YYEKEE (reference sequence). This CDR3 spans 13 amino acids. V lost 3 bases to trimming and J lost 6 bases; unmatched junction nucleotides: 4. In nucleotides, the CDR3 is TGTGCCAGCAGCTGGGCACTAGCGGATACGCAGTATTTT. Translation gives CASSWALADTQYF.

This clonotype has at least ten counts. The rearrangement uses TRBV2 and TRBJ2-1; TRBD2 is a possible D gene (5 bases). Deletions cut 4 bases from V and 8 bases from J, with 9 bases between. This CDR3 comprises 12 residues. Germline CDR1 reads SNHLY; CDR2 reads FYNNEI. CDR3 sequence reads: CASSGLAHEQFF. The CDR3 DNA reads TGTGCCAGCAGTGGGCTAGCCCATGAGCAGTTCTTC.

This clonotype was recorded many times. The chain couples TRBV20-1 to TRBJ2-1; a weak D match, TRBD2 (5 bases). The CDR3 contains 12 residues. With 6 bases removed from V and 6 bases from J, the gap between germline ends came to 12 bases. Germline V gene data show CDR1 as DFQATT and CDR2 as SNEGSKA (reference sequence). This CDR3 is CSAGPSGNEQFF. In DNA, the CDR3 is TGCAGTGCAGGACCAAGCGGCAATGAGCAGTTCTTC.

This clonotype has ten or more counts. The chain is built from TRBV25-1 and TRBJ2-5, with D unresolved. The CDR3 runs to 13 residues. Trimming pared 1 base from V and 3 bases from J, leaving 6 bases between. Looked up from germline, CDR1 is MGHDK and CDR2 is SYGVNS. CDR3 bases: TGTGCCAGCAGTGAATGGACCGAAGAGACCCAGTACTTC. This sequence encodes CASSEWTEETQYF.

This chain joins TRBV15 and TRBJ2-2, with D tentatively TRBD1 or TRBD2 (5 bases each). V lost 1 base and J lost 5, with 8 bases in between. The CDR3 runs to 14 residues. The germline CDR1 and CDR2 sequences are LNHNV and YYDKDF (reference sequence). The CDR3 DNA is TGTGCCACCAGCAGAGGGGACCCTACCGGGGAGCTGTTTTTT. It is translated as CATSRGDPTGELFF.

The chain employs TRBV11-2 and TRBJ2-2, with 7 nucleotides matching TRBD1. Germline-derived CDR1 and CDR2 are SGHAT and FQNNGV. The CDR3 is 14 residues long. V was pared by 0 bases and J by 6 bases, with 1 base of the junction left unmatched. As DNA, the CDR3 is TGTGCCAGCAGCTTAGAGACAGGGTCCGGGGAGCTGTTTTTT. Its protein product is CASSLETGSGELFF. Variable domain in full (rest from reference TRBV11-2 and TRBJ2-2): EAGVAQSPRYKIIEKRQSVAFWCNPISGHATLYWYQQILGQGPKLLIQFQNNGVVDDSQLPKDRFSAERLKGVDSTLKIQPAKLEDSAVYLCASSLETGSGELFFGEGSRLTVL.

The V and J genes are TRBV10-3 and TRBJ2-2; possibly TRBD2 for D (5 bases). In germline, CDR1 is ENHRY, CDR2 SYGVKD. Trimming took 10 bases from V and 0 from J, leaving 18 bases between them. The CDR3 is 16 amino acids. In DNA form, the CDR3 reads TGTGCCAATACTTTGGGAGCTGGAGCGAACACCGGGGAGCTGTTTTTT. This sequence encodes CANTLGAGANTGELFF.

This clonotype was detected ten times or more. V usage is TRBV25-1 and J usage is TRBJ2-3, with 11 bases identical to TRBD2. The CDR3 has 23 amino acids. V lost 4 bases to trimming and J lost 3 bases; unmatched junction nucleotides: 27. Germline V gives CDR1 MGHDK, CDR2 SYGVNS. CDR3 sequence (DNA): TGTGCCAGCAGTGGCCCCCCTCCCAATACGCTTAGCGGGGGGGCCGGGTTAACAGATACGCAGTATTTT. It translates to CASSGPPPNTLSGGAGLTDTQYF.

The chain has TRBV20-1 and TRBJ2-5; TRBD2 aligns across 8 bases. This CDR3 region has 13 residues. CDR1 is DFQATT and CDR2 is SNEGSKA in the germline V gene (reference sequence). V shed 3 bases, J shed 5 bases, and the junction held 5 bases outside the gene matches. CDR3 sequence: CSASPTSAETQYF. The DNA for the CDR3 is TGCAGTGCTAGTCCGACTAGCGCGGAGACCCAGTACTTC.

This clonotype is labeled as medium-sized (0.01 to 0.1%). This chain joins TRBV18 and TRBJ1-3; no clear D gene. Trimming shortened V by 3 bases and J by 6 bases, and 9 bases separated the two germline ends. The CDR3 is made up of 13 amino acids. Germline V lookup: CDR1 KGHSH, CDR2 LQKENI. The CDR3 DNA follows: TGTGCCAGCTCACCGTCTCCTGAAAACACCATATATTTT. It yields the protein CASSPSPENTIYF. Variable domain in full (rest from reference TRBV18 and TRBJ1-3): NAGVMQNPRHLVRRRGQEARLRCSPMKGHSHVYWYRQLPEEGLKFMVYLQKENIIDESGMPKERFSAEFPKEGPSILRIQQVVRGDSAAYFCASSPSPENTIYFGEGSWLTVV.

The chain links TRBV29-1 to TRBJ1-6; D is ambiguous. CDR1 is SQVTM and CDR2 is ANQGSEA in the germline V gene. The CDR3 loop spans 15 amino acids. Trimming removed 0 bases at V and 10 bases at J, with 16 bases between. In nucleotides, the CDR3 is TGCAGCGTTGAAGATCTACGCGGTTTAGGATCACCCCTCCACTTT. It yields the protein CSVEDLRGLGSPLHF.

This clonotype has just a few counts. This rearrangement joins TRBV5-4 to TRBJ2-7, with 11 bases that match TRBD2. The V segment lost 4 bases and the J segment 1 base; nucleotides outside the gene matches: 13. There are 18 residues in the CDR3. The V gene's germline CDR1 is SGHNT and CDR2 YYREEE (reference sequence). The CDR3, as DNA: TGTGCCAGCAGCCCCAGCTTCTCTAGCGGGGGGAAATCCTACGAGCAGTACTTC. It specifies CASSPSFSSGGKSYEQYF.

This sequence joins TRBV7-2 and TRBJ2-7, with TRBD2 as a possible D gene (5 bases). The CDR3 has 14 amino acids. Trimming removed 8 bases from V and 2 bases from J, with 16 bases in between. Germline V CDR1 and CDR2: SGHTA, FQGNSA. The CDR3 sequence: CASARTQDPYEQYF. The CDR3 bases are TGTGCCAGCGCCCGGACTCAGGACCCCTACGAGCAGTACTTC.

This rearrangement joins TRBV19 to TRBJ2-1; TRBD1 matches at 9 bases. CDR3 length: 15 amino acids. The V segment lost 3 bases and the J segment 4 bases; nucleotides outside the gene matches: 4. In germline, CDR1 is LNHDA, CDR2 SQIVND (reference sequence). CDR3 bases: TGTGCCAGTAGTATTGGGACAGGGAGTTACAATGAGCAGTTCTTC. This translates into CASSIGTGSYNEQFF.

This clonotype was seen many times. The chain is built from TRBV20-1 and TRBJ2-3; D uncertain. Trimming pared 3 bases from V and 9 bases from J, leaving 16 bases between. This CDR3 comprises 13 residues. The germline CDR1 and CDR2 sequences are DFQATT and SNEGSKA (reference sequence). As DNA, the CDR3 is TGCAGTGCTAGTTCGGCCTCACAAGGCACGCAGTATTTT. Translating it yields CSASSASQGTQYF.

The rearrangement uses TRBV7-9 and TRBJ1-1; 10 bases line up with TRBD1. V gave up 5 bases and J gave up 6 bases; unmatched junction bases: 33. The CDR3 loop spans 23 amino acids. Per the germline V gene, CDR1 is SEHNR and CDR2 is FQNEAQ (reference sequence). CDR3 amino acids: CASSPRGAGGDRGRPNHPPEAFF. DNA of the CDR3: TGTGCCAGCAGCCCAAGGGGAGCGGGCGGGGACAGGGGTCGGCCTAACCACCCCCCTGAAGCTTTCTTT.

The rearrangement links TRBV3-1 to TRBJ2-5; D might be TRBD2 (6 bases). Germline V gives CDR1 LGHDT, CDR2 YNNKEL (reference sequence). Between the trimmed V and J ends, which lost 1 base and 5 bases, there was a span of 17 bases. CDR3 length: 16 amino acids. The CDR3 loop reads CASSQGIRWGEETQYF. The CDR3 DNA is TGTGCCAGCAGCCAAGGAATTAGGTGGGGGGAGGAGACCCAGTACTTC.

This clonotype was found many times. This rearrangement joins TRBV20-1 to TRBJ2-3; TRBD2 agrees at 11 bases. Trimming cost V 2 bases and J 4 bases; bases outside gene matches: 11. The CDR3 is 17 amino acids. CDR1 DFQATT and CDR2 SNEGSKA come from the germline V gene (reference sequence). The CDR3 bases are TGCAGTGCTAGATACGCCCTTGGACTAGCGGGCTCAGATACGCAGTATTTT. Its protein is CSARYALGLAGSDTQYF.